The rows below give T cell receptor beta chains drawn from one sample of a study of blood T cell repertoires in COVID-19. Here immunoSEQ multiplex PCR was the method, and the copy in TCRdb shows in-frame clones only, minus some. The sample records about 40,000 clones, 90% to 95% being singletons. The sample taken for sequencing was peripheral blood. Receptors were obtained from a woman younger than 45 in a cohort sampled during active COVID-19. Each CDR3 is given with its conserved first and last residue. Each record gives: D gene, CDR3 length, J gene, V gene, clone size, CDR3 protein, CDR3 DNA. A D gene is named only where the DNA matches it firmly. Clone size, where shown, is once, few, many, or a class for clones that have expanded.

>NA|12|TRBJ1-4|TRBV2|NA
CASRGGSEKLFF
TGTGCCAGCAGGGGGGGGAGCGAAAAACTGTTTTTT
>NA|14|TRBJ2-3|TRBV7-2|NA
CASSLANGADTQYF
TGTGCCAGCAGCTTAGCGAACGGGGCAGATACGCAGTATTTT
>TRBD2|15|TRBJ2-2|TRBV9|NA
CASSPSGRGTGELFF
TGTGCCAGCAGCCCTAGCGGGAGGGGAACCGGGGAGCTGTTTTTT
>NA|14|TRBJ1-1|TRBV19|NA
CASSAGRRNTEAFF
TGTGCCAGTAGTGCGGGGAGGAGGAACACTGAAGCTTTCTTT
>TRBD1|20|TRBJ2-3|TRBV18|NA
CASSLRQPGQRSQGADTQYF
TGTGCCAGCTCACTCCGTCAACCGGGACAGCGATCACAAGGGGCAGATACGCAGTATTTT
>NA|14|TRBJ2-7|TRBV5-1|NA
CASSLMDSTYEQYF
TGCGCCAGCAGCTTGATGGACAGCACTTACGAGCAGTACTTC
>TRBD1|15|TRBJ1-5|TRBV19|NA
CASIPGQNRNQPQHF
TGTGCCAGTATTCCGGGACAGAATCGCAATCAGCCCCAGCATTTT
>NA|15|TRBJ1-1|TRBV19|NA
CASSIGGGVARKAFF
TGTGCCAGTAGTATAGGAGGGGGAGTCGCGAGGAAGGCTTTCTTT
>TRBD2|15|TRBJ2-1|TRBV7-2|NA
CASSSGLAGGNEQFF
TGTGCCAGCAGCTCCGGACTAGCGGGAGGCAATGAGCAGTTCTTC
>NA|16|TRBJ2-5|TRBV24-1|once
CATSDSPDRAGETQYF
TGTGCCACCAGTGATTCCCCTGACAGGGCGGGGGAGACCCAGTACTTC
>TRBD2|17|TRBJ2-2|TRBV9|NA
CASTPARLAANTGELFF
TGTGCCAGCACCCCCGCTAGACTAGCGGCAAACACCGGGGAGCTGTTTTTT
>TRBD2|14|TRBJ2-5|TRBV7-2|NA
CASSLSGRQETQYF
TGTGCCAGCAGCTTAAGCGGGAGACAAGAGACCCAGTACTTC
>TRBD2|15|TRBJ2-7|TRBV5-1|NA
CASSPKAGEGYEQYF
TGCGCCAGCAGCCCAAAAGCGGGAGAAGGGTACGAGCAGTACTTC
>NA|16|TRBJ2-2|TRBV5-1|once
CASSLRRETATGELFF
TGCGCCAGCAGCTTAAGACGGGAGACGGCGACCGGGGAGCTGTTTTTT
>TRBD2|16|TRBJ2-1|TRBV7-9|NA
CASSLRTSGEYNEQFF
TGTGCCAGCAGCTTAAGGACTAGCGGGGAATACAATGAGCAGTTCTTC
>NA|11|TRBJ2-1|TRBV27|once
CATADGVEQFF
TGTGCCACGGCTGACGGGGTAGAGCAGTTCTTC
>TRBD2|14|TRBJ2-1|TRBV7-9|NA
CASSPRTSYNEQFF
TGTGCCAGCAGCCCCCGGACTAGCTACAATGAGCAGTTCTTC